This is a list of T cell receptor beta chains from one sample in a study of shared clonotypes between healthy human individuals. Here immunoSEQ multiplex PCR was the method, and the copy in TCRdb shows in-frame clones only, minus some. The sample carries over 2 million clones, 85% to 95% recorded once. Sequencing input: naive CD8+ T cells sorted from blood. Source of these receptors: a man between 18 and 35 years old in good health. CDR3s include the opening cysteine and the closing phenylalanine or tryptophan. The D gene is left open where the match is weak. Clone size, where shown, is once, few, many, or a class for clones that have expanded.

NA	NA	TRBV6-4	TRBJ2-7	TGTGCCAGCAGTGACTCGGAGACTTACGAGCAGTACTTC	CASSDSETYEQYF
NA	NA	TRBV6-5	TRBJ1-1	TGTGCCAGCAGTTACTGGACCGACGGGAACACTGAAGCTTTCTTT	CASSYWTDGNTEAFF
NA	NA	TRBV30	TRBJ2-5	TGTGCCTGGAGGGGGGCCCAAGAGACCCAGTACTTC	CAWRGAQETQYF
once	NA	TRBV27	TRBJ1-3	TGTGCCAGCAGTTTAGGGGCCGGCTCTGGAAACACCATATATTTT	CASSLGAGSGNTIYF
NA	NA	TRBV27	TRBJ1-2	TGTGCCAGCAGTTTAGAGGGGGGGACTAACTATGGCTACACCTTC	CASSLEGGTNYGYTF
NA	NA	TRBV7-8	TRBJ2-3	TGTGCCAGCAGCTTATTGGATACGCAGTATTTT	CASSLLDTQYF
NA	TRBD1	TRBV27	TRBJ1-2	TGTGCCAGCAGGAACGGACAGGGTCCTTATGGCTACACCTTC	CASRNGQGPYGYTF
NA	NA	TRBV19	TRBJ2-7	TGTGCCAGTAGTAAATCAGAAGTCGACGAGCAGTACTTC	CASSKSEVDEQYF
NA	NA	TRBV4-2	TRBJ1-2	TGTGCCAGCAGCCAAGATAAGGGCCTCGTTCAAGGCTACACCTTC	CASSQDKGLVQGYTF
NA	NA	TRBV4-1	TRBJ1-5	TGCGCCAGCAGCCTAGAGGGGGGGAATCAGCCCCAGCATTTT	CASSLEGGNQPQHF
NA	NA	TRBV2	TRBJ2-7	TGTGCCAGCAGCGCCGAGCCTGGCACCTACTACGAGCAGTACTTC	CASSAEPGTYYEQYF
NA	NA	TRBV6-5	TRBJ2-2	TGTGCCAGCAGTTGGGTGGAGTCGGGCACCGGGGAGCTGTTTTTT	CASSWVESGTGELFF
NA	NA	TRBV19	TRBJ2-1	TGTGCCAGTAGTATTTCCGGGACGTACAATGAGCAGTTCTTC	CASSISGTYNEQFF
NA	NA	TRBV30	TRBJ2-3	TGTGCCTGGAGTGTAGGGGGTCGGGATACGCAGTATTTT	CAWSVGGRDTQYF
NA	NA	TRBV5-6	TRBJ2-7	TGTGCCAGCAGCTCTATATTAAGCTCCTACGAGCAGTACTTC	CASSSILSSYEQYF
NA	NA	TRBV19	TRBJ1-5	TGTGCCAGTAGTAGCCACCAGGGCCAGCCCCAGCATTTT	CASSSHQGQPQHF
NA	NA	TRBV29-1	TRBJ1-1	TGCAGAGTTGATAAGGGGAACACTGAAGCTTTCTTT	CRVDKGNTEAFF
NA	NA	TRBV5-1	TRBJ1-2	TGCGCCAGCAGCCGAGGGGAGGAGCCCGCTAACTATGGCTACACCTTC	CASSRGEEPANYGYTF
NA	NA	TRBV12-5	TRBJ1-5	TGTGCTAGTGGTTTGGTATGGGTTAGGGGTAGCAATCAGCCCCAGCATTTT	CASGLVWVRGSNQPQHF
NA	TRBD2	TRBV2	TRBJ2-5	TGTGCCAGCAGTGAAGACGGGACTAGCGGGTGGACGGAGACCCAGTACTTC	CASSEDGTSGWTETQYF
NA	NA	TRBV10-1	TRBJ2-7	TGCGCCAGCAGTGAGTCTGTAGATTACGAGCAGTACTTC	CASSESVDYEQYF
NA	NA	TRBV6-5	TRBJ2-5	TGTGCCAGCAGTTTCAAGAGGGATCCAGAGACCCAGTACTTC	CASSFKRDPETQYF
NA	NA	TRBV5-4	TRBJ2-2	TGTGCCAGCAGCTTCCATTACGGGTCAGGGGTCACCGGGGAGCTGTTTTTT	CASSFHYGSGVTGELFF
NA	NA	TRBV9	TRBJ2-3	TGTGCCAGCAGCGCTCGACTAGGGAGTAGCACAGATACGCAGTATTTT	CASSARLGSSTDTQYF
NA	NA	TRBV6-1	TRBJ2-1	TGTGCCAGCAGTTTTGGAGGACACCTTGGGTATGAGCAGTTCTTC	CASSFGGHLGYEQFF
once	TRBD1	TRBV28	TRBJ2-7	TGTGCCAGCAGCCTCCGGACTCGGGCAGGGGGCTACGAGCAGTACTTC	CASSLRTRAGGYEQYF
NA	TRBD1	TRBV10-3	TRBJ1-6	TGTGCCATCAGTGGGGGGACAGCGTTTGGGTCCTCACCCCTCCACTTT	CAISGGTAFGSSPLHF
once	NA	TRBV6-5	TRBJ2-2	TGTGCCAGCAGTTTGTCGACCGCCCCGGGGGAGCTGTTTTTT	CASSLSTAPGELFF
NA	NA	TRBV5-6	TRBJ1-1	TGTGCCAGCAGCTTTACGACTGAAGCTTTCTTT	CASSFTTEAFF
NA	TRBD1	TRBV13	TRBJ1-1	TGTGCCAGCAGCAATGACAGGGACACTGAAGCTTTCTTT	CASSNDRDTEAFF
NA	TRBD1	TRBV5-6	TRBJ2-5	TGTGCCAGCAGCTTGGTGGTGACAGGGGGCGAGACCCAGTACTTC	CASSLVVTGGETQYF
NA	TRBD2	TRBV30	TRBJ2-7	TGTGCCTGGAGTGCGGTAGCGGGGGCCTACGAGCAGTACTTC	CAWSAVAGAYEQYF
NA	TRBD2	TRBV19	TRBJ2-1	TGTGCCAGTCAGACTAGCGGGGCCCCCTACAATGAGCAGTTCTTC	CASQTSGAPYNEQFF
NA	TRBD1	TRBV9	TRBJ1-6	TGTGCCAGCAGCGCGGACAGGGGTTTCGAGTCACCCCTCCACTTT	CASSADRGFESPLHF
NA	NA	TRBV7-2	TRBJ2-2	TGTGCCAGCAGCTTTGGCAGGGCGTCCCCCGGGGAGCTGTTTTTT	CASSFGRASPGELFF
NA	NA	TRBV7-8	TRBJ2-6	TGTGCCAGCAGCTTAGTAGGGGGAACCGGGGCCAACGTCCTGACTTTC	CASSLVGGTGANVLTF